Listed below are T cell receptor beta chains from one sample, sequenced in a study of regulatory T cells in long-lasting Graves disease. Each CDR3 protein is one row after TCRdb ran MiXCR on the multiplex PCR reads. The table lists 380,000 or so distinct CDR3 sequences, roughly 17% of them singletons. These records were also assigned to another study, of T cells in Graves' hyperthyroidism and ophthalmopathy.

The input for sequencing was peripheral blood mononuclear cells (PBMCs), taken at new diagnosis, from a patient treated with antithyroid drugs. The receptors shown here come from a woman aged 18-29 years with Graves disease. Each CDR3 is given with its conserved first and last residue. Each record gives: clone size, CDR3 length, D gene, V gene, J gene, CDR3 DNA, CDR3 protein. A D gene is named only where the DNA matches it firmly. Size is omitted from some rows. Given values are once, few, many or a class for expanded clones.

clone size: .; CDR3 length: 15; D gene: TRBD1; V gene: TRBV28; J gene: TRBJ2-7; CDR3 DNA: TGTGCCACTGAGGCAACCGGGACAGGGAACTACGAGCAGTACTTC; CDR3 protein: CATEATGTGNYEQYF
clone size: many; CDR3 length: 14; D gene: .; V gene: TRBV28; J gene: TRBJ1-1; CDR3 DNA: TGTGCCAGCAGTTTATTTCGGATAAACACTGAAGCTTTCTTT; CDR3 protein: CASSLFRINTEAFF
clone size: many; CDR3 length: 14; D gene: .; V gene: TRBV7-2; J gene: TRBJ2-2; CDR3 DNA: TGTGCCAGCAGCTCCAATGGACACATCGGGGAGCTGTTTTTT; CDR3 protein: CASSSNGHIGELFF
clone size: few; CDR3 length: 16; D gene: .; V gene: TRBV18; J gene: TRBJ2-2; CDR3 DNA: TGTGCCAGCTCACCTGGCTCCAGGGCGGACACCGGGGAGCTGTTTTTT; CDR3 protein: CASSPGSRADTGELFF
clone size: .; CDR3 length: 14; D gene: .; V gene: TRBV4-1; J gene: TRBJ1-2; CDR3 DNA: TGCGCCAGCAGCCAACCGACAGGCAACTATGGCTACACCTTC; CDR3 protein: CASSQPTGNYGYTF
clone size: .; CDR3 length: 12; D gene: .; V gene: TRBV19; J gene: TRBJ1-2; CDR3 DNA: TGTGCCAGTAGTATCGTCGGCGAGGGCTACACCTTC; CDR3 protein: CASSIVGEGYTF
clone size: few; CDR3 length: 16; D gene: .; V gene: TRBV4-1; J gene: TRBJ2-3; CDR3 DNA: TGCGCCAGCAGCCAAGCTGTCGGCAGGGGGAAGGGGGGCCGGTATTTT; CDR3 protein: CASSQAVGRGKGGRYF
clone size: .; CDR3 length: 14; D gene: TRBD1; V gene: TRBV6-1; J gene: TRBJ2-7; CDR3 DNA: TGTGCCAGCAGTAGGGTACAGGGGTTCCACGAGCAGTACTTC; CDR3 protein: CASSRVQGFHEQYF
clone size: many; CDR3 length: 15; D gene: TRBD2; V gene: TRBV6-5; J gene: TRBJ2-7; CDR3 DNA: TGTGCCAGCAGTTACTCGGTAGCGGGGCCCTACGAGCAGTACTTC; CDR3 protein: CASSYSVAGPYEQYF
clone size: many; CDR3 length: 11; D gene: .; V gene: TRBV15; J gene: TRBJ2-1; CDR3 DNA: TGTGCCACCAGCACGCTAGCGGAGCAGTTCTTC; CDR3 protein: CATSTLAEQFF
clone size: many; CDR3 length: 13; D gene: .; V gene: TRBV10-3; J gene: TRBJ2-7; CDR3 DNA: TGTGCCACCAAGACAAGTACCAAGGACGAGCAGTACTTC; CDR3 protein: CATKTSTKDEQYF
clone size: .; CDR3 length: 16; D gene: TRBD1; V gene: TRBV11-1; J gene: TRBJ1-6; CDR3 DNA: TGTGCCAGCAGCAAGAGAGGGGAGACAGGGGGGTCACCCCTCCACTTT; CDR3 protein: CASSKRGETGGSPLHF
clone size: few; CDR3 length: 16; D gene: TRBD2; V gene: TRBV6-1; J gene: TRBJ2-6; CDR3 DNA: TGTGCCAGCAGTGAAGCGGGAGGGGATGGGGCCAACGTCCTGACTTTC; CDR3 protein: CASSEAGGDGANVLTF
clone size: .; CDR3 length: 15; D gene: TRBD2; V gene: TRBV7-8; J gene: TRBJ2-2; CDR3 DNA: TGTGCCAGCAGCCGACTAGCGGGAGTTTACGGGGAGCTGTTTTTT; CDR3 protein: CASSRLAGVYGELFF
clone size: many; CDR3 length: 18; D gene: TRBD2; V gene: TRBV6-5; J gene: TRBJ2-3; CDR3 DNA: TGTGCCAGCAGTTACTCGATCCTAGCGGGGCCTAACACAGATACGCAGTATTTT; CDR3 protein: CASSYSILAGPNTDTQYF
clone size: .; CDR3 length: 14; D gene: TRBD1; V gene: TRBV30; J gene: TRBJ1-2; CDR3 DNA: TGTGCCTGGCTGAGGACAGGGCTCGACTATGGCTACACCTTC; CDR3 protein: CAWLRTGLDYGYTF
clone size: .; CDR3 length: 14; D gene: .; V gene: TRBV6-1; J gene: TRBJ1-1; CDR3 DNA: TGTGCCAGTCGCCTATCGGGGGCCGGCACTGAAGCTTTCTTT; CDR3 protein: CASRLSGAGTEAFF